These T cell receptor beta chains were read from a single sample in a study of cytomegalovirus exposure and HLA in healthy donors. Clones were sequenced by immunoSEQ multiplex PCR, and TCRdb holds only the in-frame ones, with some missing. The repertoire holds fewer than 200,000 clones, with roughly four fifths as singletons. Sequenced input: PBMCs. The receptor source for this set is a middle-aged man in good health and CMV-seropositive. The CDR3 runs from the conserved cysteine through the conserved F or W. Fields, in order: J gene, D gene, V gene, clone size, CDR3 protein, CDR3 DNA. A D gene is named only where the DNA matches it firmly. Clone size, where shown, is once, few, many, or a class for clones that have expanded.

J gene: TRBJ1-2
D gene: TRBD1
V gene: TRBV30
clone size: -
CDR3 protein: CAWSPGTESYGYTF
CDR3 DNA: TGTGCCTGGAGTCCCGGGACAGAGTCCTATGGCTACACCTTC

J gene: TRBJ2-7
D gene: TRBD2
V gene: TRBV27
clone size: few
CDR3 protein: CARLPGTMTYEQYF
CDR3 DNA: TGTGCCAGACTTCCCGGGACTATGACCTACGAGCAGTACTTC

J gene: TRBJ1-2
D gene: -
V gene: TRBV28
clone size: -
CDR3 protein: CASSPQPRVGYTF
CDR3 DNA: TGTGCCAGCAGTCCCCAACCGAGGGTAGGCTACACCTTC

J gene: TRBJ2-7
D gene: -
V gene: TRBV7-8
clone size: -
CDR3 protein: CASSPGGVGGSYEQYF
CDR3 DNA: TGTGCCAGCAGCCCTGGGGGCGTAGGGGGATCCTACGAGCAGTACTTC

J gene: TRBJ2-7
D gene: -
V gene: TRBV2
clone size: -
CDR3 protein: CASSEVIYEQYF
CDR3 DNA: TGTGCCAGCAGCGAAGTAATCTACGAGCAGTACTTC

J gene: TRBJ1-5
D gene: -
V gene: TRBV5-5
clone size: -
CDR3 protein: CASSVAGSNQPQHF
CDR3 DNA: TGTGCCAGCAGCGTGGCAGGTAGCAATCAGCCCCAGCATTTT

J gene: TRBJ2-1
D gene: TRBD1
V gene: TRBV19
clone size: -
CDR3 protein: CASSIGTAHNEQFF
CDR3 DNA: TGTGCCAGTAGTATCGGGACAGCTCACAATGAGCAGTTCTTC

J gene: TRBJ1-2
D gene: TRBD1
V gene: TRBV7-9
clone size: -
CDR3 protein: CASSSSRDRDLDGYTF
CDR3 DNA: TGTGCCAGCAGCTCCAGCCGGGACAGGGACCTTGATGGCTACACCTTC

J gene: TRBJ2-5
D gene: TRBD1
V gene: TRBV2
clone size: -
CDR3 protein: CASSDSTGRGGETQYF
CDR3 DNA: TGTGCCAGCAGTGATTCGACAGGGAGAGGGGGAGAGACCCAGTACTTC

J gene: TRBJ1-1
D gene: TRBD1
V gene: TRBV25-1
clone size: few
CDR3 protein: CASSEWTGKSEAFF
CDR3 DNA: TGTGCCAGCAGTGAATGGACAGGAAAATCTGAAGCTTTCTTT

J gene: TRBJ2-1
D gene: -
V gene: TRBV5-1
clone size: -
CDR3 protein: CASSLGLGSSYNEQFF
CDR3 DNA: TGCGCCAGCAGCTTGGGACTTGGGAGCTCCTACAATGAGCAGTTCTTC

J gene: TRBJ1-4
D gene: TRBD1
V gene: TRBV7-9
clone size: -
CDR3 protein: CAGSLGGTHEKLFF
CDR3 DNA: TGTGCCGGCAGCCTAGGGGGCACGCATGAAAAACTGTTTTTT

J gene: TRBJ2-3
D gene: -
V gene: TRBV7-2
clone size: once
CDR3 protein: CASTKSGRGGGTDTQYF
CDR3 DNA: TGTGCCAGCACCAAAAGTGGAAGGGGGGGAGGGACAGATACGCAGTATTTT

J gene: TRBJ2-7
D gene: -
V gene: TRBV2
clone size: -
CDR3 protein: CASSSTGTAYEQYF
CDR3 DNA: TGTGCCAGCAGTTCTACAGGGACGGCCTACGAGCAGTACTTC

J gene: TRBJ2-7
D gene: -
V gene: TRBV7-2
clone size: -
CDR3 protein: CASSPSRVEQYF
CDR3 DNA: TGTGCCAGCAGTCCATCCAGGGTCGAGCAGTACTTC

J gene: TRBJ1-1
D gene: -
V gene: TRBV19
clone size: -
CDR3 protein: CASSAGAGTEAFF
CDR3 DNA: TGTGCCAGTAGTGCGGGGGCGGGCACTGAAGCTTTCTTT

J gene: TRBJ2-7
D gene: TRBD1
V gene: TRBV5-1
clone size: once
CDR3 protein: CASSYDRDLREQYF
CDR3 DNA: TGCGCCAGCAGCTACGACAGGGATCTACGCGAGCAGTACTTC

J gene: TRBJ2-4
D gene: TRBD2
V gene: TRBV9
clone size: -
CDR3 protein: CASSLGGAANIQYF
CDR3 DNA: TGTGCCAGCAGCCTCGGGGGGGCCGCGAACATTCAGTACTTC

J gene: TRBJ2-5
D gene: TRBD2
V gene: TRBV9
clone size: -
CDR3 protein: CASSGRLAGGQETQYF
CDR3 DNA: TGTGCCAGCAGCGGCCGACTAGCGGGAGGGCAAGAGACCCAGTACTTC

J gene: TRBJ1-4
D gene: TRBD1
V gene: TRBV5-1
clone size: -
CDR3 protein: CASSTDRVEKLFF
CDR3 DNA: TGCGCCAGCAGCACGGACAGGGTTGAAAAACTGTTTTTT

J gene: TRBJ2-7
D gene: TRBD1
V gene: TRBV30
clone size: -
CDR3 protein: CAWRSGGAPYEQYF
CDR3 DNA: TGTGCCTGGAGATCAGGGGGCGCCCCCTACGAGCAGTACTTC

J gene: TRBJ2-1
D gene: -
V gene: TRBV6-5
clone size: -
CDR3 protein: CASRGRTSYNEQFF
CDR3 DNA: TGTGCCAGCAGGGGGAGGACTTCCTACAATGAGCAGTTCTTC

J gene: TRBJ1-1
D gene: -
V gene: TRBV5-5
clone size: -
CDR3 protein: CASSLGQIAEAFF
CDR3 DNA: TGTGCCAGCAGCTTGGGGCAGATCGCCGAAGCTTTCTTT

J gene: TRBJ2-3
D gene: TRBD2
V gene: TRBV5-4
clone size: -
CDR3 protein: CASSGGGWVLTDTQYF
CDR3 DNA: TGTGCCAGCAGTGGGGGGGGTTGGGTTCTCACAGATACGCAGTATTTT

J gene: TRBJ1-1
D gene: -
V gene: TRBV5-1
clone size: -
CDR3 protein: CASRLQGSTEAFF
CDR3 DNA: TGCGCCAGCAGACTCCAGGGGAGCACTGAAGCTTTCTTT

J gene: TRBJ1-4
D gene: TRBD1
V gene: TRBV6-1
clone size: -
CDR3 protein: CASRRQGGNEKLFF
CDR3 DNA: TGTGCCAGCAGACGACAGGGGGGGAATGAAAAACTGTTTTTT

J gene: TRBJ2-1
D gene: TRBD2
V gene: TRBV6-1
clone size: -
CDR3 protein: CASKAGSYNEQFF
CDR3 DNA: TGTGCCAGCAAAGCGGGGTCCTACAATGAGCAGTTCTTC

J gene: TRBJ1-3
D gene: -
V gene: TRBV28
clone size: -
CDR3 protein: CASSSPARVTIYF
CDR3 DNA: TGTGCCAGCAGCTCTCCCGCCCGGGTCACCATATATTTT

J gene: TRBJ1-2
D gene: TRBD1
V gene: TRBV19
clone size: -
CDR3 protein: CASTPYAGTGGAGDGYTF
CDR3 DNA: TGTGCCAGTACCCCTTACGCCGGGACAGGGGGCGCAGGAGATGGCTACACCTTC

J gene: TRBJ2-5
D gene: TRBD2
V gene: TRBV9
clone size: few
CDR3 protein: CASSATGTRRGSETQYF
CDR3 DNA: TGTGCCAGCAGCGCCACCGGGACTAGGAGGGGTTCGGAGACCCAGTACTTC

J gene: TRBJ2-3
D gene: TRBD2
V gene: TRBV6-5
clone size: -
CDR3 protein: CASISGLAGDTQYF
CDR3 DNA: TGTGCCAGCATCTCGGGCCTAGCGGGCGATACGCAGTATTTT

J gene: TRBJ2-3
D gene: -
V gene: TRBV28
clone size: -
CDR3 protein: CASNQQSDTQYF
CDR3 DNA: TGTGCCAGCAATCAACAGTCAGATACGCAGTATTTT

J gene: TRBJ2-3
D gene: TRBD1
V gene: TRBV5-6
clone size: -
CDR3 protein: CASSDRRQGADTQYF
CDR3 DNA: TGTGCCAGCAGCGACCGTAGACAGGGGGCAGATACGCAGTATTTT

J gene: TRBJ2-7
D gene: TRBD2
V gene: TRBV11-2
clone size: few
CDR3 protein: CASRGLAGAYEQYF
CDR3 DNA: TGTGCCAGCAGGGGACTAGCGGGAGCCTACGAGCAGTACTTC

J gene: TRBJ1-4
D gene: TRBD1
V gene: TRBV2
clone size: -
CDR3 protein: CASSVMGTANEKLFF
CDR3 DNA: TGTGCCAGCAGTGTCATGGGGACAGCTAATGAAAAACTGTTTTTT

J gene: TRBJ2-1
D gene: TRBD2
V gene: TRBV11-2
clone size: -
CDR3 protein: CASSQWPSGGAVAYNEQFF
CDR3 DNA: TGTGCCAGCAGCCAGTGGCCTAGCGGGGGGGCAGTGGCCTACAATGAGCAGTTCTTC

J gene: TRBJ1-1
D gene: -
V gene: TRBV6-5
clone size: -
CDR3 protein: CASSYWRARKNTEAFF
CDR3 DNA: TGTGCCAGCAGTTACTGGAGGGCAAGAAAGAACACTGAAGCTTTCTTT